The source of this T cell receptor (beta chain) is a study of blood T cell repertoires in COVID-19. Study-wide context: Donors in the United States, Italy and Spain gave samples during acute or convalescent COVID-19. Sources were T cells, B-cell-depleted T cells, or PBMCs; the material itself was cDNA or gDNA.

Per the germline V gene, CDR1 is SGHNT and CDR2 is YENEEA. This CDR3 is 14 amino acids long. The V end lost 1 base, the J end lost 1 base, and 7 bases lay between the germline ends. As originally analysed: It was from reference gene primer amplification that nucleated cell counts were estimated. Sequenced by immunoSEQ multiplex PCR; TCRdb stores in-frame clones only, minus some. The D gene and trimming were derived from the DNA, and the V and J assignments and clone size from that table. The data show under 100,000 clones, 90% seen once. The rearrangement joins TRBV11-3 to TRBJ2-5, with D possibly matching TRBD1 (6 bases). The TCR originated in a man aged 45-65 years with acute or convalescent COVID-19. Specimen: peripheral blood. CDR3 loop: CASSLGQVQETQYF. CDR3 bases: TGTGCCAGCAGCTTAGGACAGGTCCAAGAGACCCAGTACTTC. Full variable domain (outside the CDR3, taken from reference TRBV11-3 and TRBJ2-5): EAGVVQSPRYKIIEKKQPVAFWCNPISGHNTLYWYLQNLGQGPELLIRYENEEAVDDSQLPKDRFSAERLKGVDSTLKIQPAELGDSAVYLCASSLGQVQETQYFGPGTRLLVL.